Reported below is one T cell receptor beta chain. The sample comes from a study of blood T cell repertoires in COVID-19. Study background: PBMCs, B-cell-depleted T cells, or T cells provided the cDNA or gDNA that made up the material.

This CDR3 contains 14 residues. Trimming left V 7 bases short and J 2 bases short, with 14 bases between. Germline CDR1 MNHEY, CDR2 SVGAGI. Generated by immunoSEQ multiplex PCR, the TCRdb table keeps only in-frame clones and is missing some. The sample includes under 150,000 clones, roughly 88% of them seen just once. The rearrangement links TRBV6-5 to TRBJ1-1, with TRBD1 as a possible D gene (6 bases). This sequence was found in a woman aged 25 to 39 with acute COVID-19. The sequenced material came from PBMCs or T cells enriched from blood (not recorded which). The CDR3 bases are TGTGCCAGCACCCAGACGACAGGAAACACTGAAGCTTTCTTT. The encoded protein is CASTQTTGNTEAFF.